Listed here are 10 T cell receptor beta chains from one sample, sequenced in a study of T cells in localized non-small cell lung cancer. Assay: immunoSEQ multiplex PCR; the TCRdb copy retains only in-frame clones and omits some. Of about 91,000 clones in the sample, roughly 86% were seen once. Sequenced material: peripheral blood, taken before any cancer treatment. These receptors were taken from a man aged 35 to 70 with stage I squamous cell lung carcinoma.

V and J are TRBV5-1 and TRBJ2-1; 12 bases line up with TRBD2. After removal of 1 base from V and 1 base from J, the junction contained 6 bases not matched to a gene. CDR1 and CDR2 (germline): SGHRS, YFSETQ. The CDR3 loop spans 18 amino acids. The CDR3 is CASSLWTSGVQSYNEQFF. CDR3 nucleotide sequence: TGCGCCAGCAGCTTGTGGACTAGCGGGGTTCAGTCCTACAATGAGCAGTTCTTC.

The V gene is TRBV5-1, the J gene TRBJ2-7; D tentatively fits TRBD1 or TRBD2 (6 bases each). Germline lookup yields CDR1 SGHRS and CDR2 YFSETQ. This CDR3 is built from 15 residues. V was clipped by 3 bases and J by 2 bases, with 15 bases between them. The CDR3 region has the DNA TGCGCCAGCAGCTCGAGGGGGGACACTCCCTACGAGCAGTACTTC. It encodes CASSSRGDTPYEQYF. Complete variable domain (other parts from reference TRBV5-1 and TRBJ2-7): KAGVTQTPRYLIKTRGQQVTLSCSPISGHRSVSWYQQTPGQGLQFLFEYFSETQRNKGNFPGRFSGRQFSNSRSEMNVSTLELGDSALYLCASSSRGDTPYEQYFGPGTRLTVT.

There are a few counts of this clone. The chain carries TRBV30 and TRBJ1-4; tentatively, D is TRBD1 (5 bases). CDR3 length equals 15 residues. Per the germline V gene, CDR1 is GTSNPN and CDR2 is SVGIG (reference sequence). V was pared by 4 bases and J by 3 bases, with 15 bases between. The CDR3 region has the DNA TGTGCCTGGACCACTGAGGGGCGGCCTAATGAAAAACTGTTTTTT. It translates to CAWTTEGRPNEKLFF.

V and J are TRBV19 and TRBJ2-2; D gene uncertain. This CDR3 has 11 amino acids. V was trimmed by 4 bases and J by 10 bases, leaving 7 bases between them. Germline loops: CDR1 LNHDA, CDR2 SQIVND (reference sequence). The DNA of the CDR3 is TGTGCCAGTAGTACGGTGACGGAGCTGTTTTTT. It translates to CASSTVTELFF. Using reference TRBV19 and TRBJ2-2 for the parts outside the CDR3, the full variable domain is DGGITQSPKYLFRKEGQNVTLSCEQNLNHDAMYWYRQDPGQGLRLIYYSQIVNDFQKGDIAEGYSVSREKKESFPLTVTSAQKNPTAFYLCASSTVTELFFGEGSRLTVL.

A few counts support this clone. The chain employs TRBV6-1 and TRBJ1-2; 7 bases align to TRBD1. The germline V gene encodes CDR1 MNHNS and CDR2 SASEGT. V shed 2 bases and J 3 bases; nucleotides not matched to a gene: 3. The length of the CDR3 is 14 residues. The CDR3 loop is CASSENRGHYGYTF. Written as DNA, the CDR3 is TGTGCCAGCAGTGAAAACAGGGGCCACTATGGCTACACCTTC.

This clone showed up just once. This chain connects TRBV10-3 to TRBJ1-2, with D hard to call. V was pared by 2 bases and J by 8 bases, with 6 bases between. The CDR3 runs to 11 residues. Germline values: CDR1 ENHRY, CDR2 SYGVKD. Here the CDR3 DNA reads TGTGCCATCAGTGAGATCTACGGCTACACCTTC. This translates into CAISEIYGYTF.

This clone was recorded only once. The chain uses TRBV9 and TRBJ2-2; TRBD2 is a possible D gene (6 bases). Per germline, CDR1 SGDLS and CDR2 YYNGEE. Trimming removed 0 bases from V and 3 bases from J, with 9 bases in between. There are 15 residues in the CDR3. In DNA form, the CDR3 reads TGTGCCAGCAGCGTAGAACTAGCAGACACCGGGGAGCTGTTTTTT. This gives the protein CASSVELADTGELFF.

The genes are TRBV13 and TRBJ2-1; D ambiguous. CDR3 length: 13 amino acids. Germline V CDR1 and CDR2: PRHDT, FYEKMQ (reference sequence). Trimming stripped 5 bases from V and 5 bases from J, with 10 bases between. CDR3 DNA: TGTGCCAGCAGCCCTCGACTTGACAATGAGCAGTTCTTC. It codes for CASSPRLDNEQFF.

The chain joins TRBV2 to TRBJ2-6, with D uncertain. The V gene lost 7 bases and the J gene lost 1 base, with 11 bases spanning the gap. Germline CDR1 reads SNHLY; CDR2 reads FYNNEI. The CDR3 totals 15 residues. Written as DNA, the CDR3 is TGTGCCAGCACGAAGGACCAATCTGGGGCCAACGTCCTGACTTTC. Translated, it gives CASTKDQSGANVLTF.

The chain combines TRBV28 with TRBJ2-7; D may be TRBD2 (7 bases). The CDR3 length is 16 residues. V was trimmed by 4 bases and J by 1 base, leaving 17 bases between them. Per the germline V gene, CDR1 is MDHEN and CDR2 is SYDVKM. The chain's CDR3 is CASSSSEAGASYEQYF. The CDR3, as DNA: TGTGCCAGCAGTTCCTCGGAGGCGGGGGCGTCCTACGAGCAGTACTTC.